These 9 T cell receptor beta chains came from one sample sequenced in a study of CD8+ T cells in alopecia areata. Documented treatment: oral pan-JAK inhibitor, 5-10 mg twice daily. Extraction and reverse transcription of RNA yielded cDNA as the sequencing template. Only in-frame clones appear in the TCRdb table, and some are missing; sequencing was by immunoSEQ multiplex PCR. This table has 64,000 or so clones, about 43% appearing once. The material was CD8+ T cells sorted from blood, obtained between weeks 36 and 40, from a patient treated with tofacitinib. The receptors were gathered from a human donor with alopecia areata.

The genes are TRBV27 and TRBJ2-3; unclear D gene. Trimming took 0 bases from V and 4 from J, leaving 5 bases between them. CDR3 length: 13 amino acids. Per the germline V gene, CDR1 is MNHEY and CDR2 is SMNVEV (reference sequence). The CDR3 DNA reads TGTGCCAGCAGTTTATCGCTCGCAGATACGCAGTATTTT. It codes for CASSLSLADTQYF.

This clone has just one count. The chain links TRBV4-1 to TRBJ2-5; 9 bases match TRBD2. Germline-derived CDR1 and CDR2 are MGHRA and YSYEKL. The CDR3 loop spans 14 amino acids. The trim removed 4 bases at V and 4 bases at J, leaving 4 bases unmatched. CDR3 sequence (DNA): TGCGCCAGCAGCCTAGCGGGAGAGGCAGAGACCCAGTACTTC. It encodes CASSLAGEAETQYF.

This clone was seen only a few times. V and J are TRBV27 and TRBJ1-2, with D possibly matching TRBD1 (6 bases). The germline V gene has CDR1 MNHEY and CDR2 SMNVEV (reference sequence). The CDR3 is 15 amino acids. Deletions cut 0 bases from V and 6 bases from J, with 14 bases between. The CDR3 loop is CASSLSKTGLNGYTF. CDR3 nucleotides: TGTGCCAGCAGTTTATCTAAGACAGGTTTGAATGGCTACACCTTC.

V and J are TRBV27 and TRBJ2-7; a possible D gene is TRBD2 (6 bases). V gave up 3 bases and J gave up 4 bases, with 13 bases separating them. The length of the CDR3 is 14 residues. Germline V gene sequence: CDR1 MNHEY, CDR2 SMNVEV (reference sequence). The CDR3 reads CASSFSVLAYEQYF. CDR3 in DNA: TGTGCCAGCAGTTTCTCCGTCCTAGCGTACGAGCAGTACTTC.

The chain is built from TRBV27 and TRBJ2-7; maybe TRBD1 (6 bases). Trimming took 10 bases from V and 2 from J, leaving 9 bases between them. Looked up from germline, CDR1 is MNHEY and CDR2 is SMNVEV (reference sequence). The length of the CDR3 is 11 residues. CDR3 loop: CATRTAYEQYF. The CDR3 DNA reads as TGTGCCACGCGGACAGCCTACGAGCAGTACTTC.

The chain employs TRBV7-9 and TRBJ2-1; no clear D. Germline values: CDR1 SEHNR, CDR2 FQNEAQ (reference sequence). The V gene lost 4 bases and the J gene lost 7 bases, with 11 bases spanning the gap. CDR3 length: 13 amino acids. The CDR3 region has the DNA TGTGCCAGCAGCTGGTTAGTTGAGAATGAGCAGTTCTTC. Its translation is CASSWLVENEQFF.

The genes are TRBV15 and TRBJ1-1; 7 nucleotides line up with TRBD1. The CDR3 loop spans 15 amino acids. With 7 bases clipped from V and 6 bases from J, the junction kept 14 bases outside the gene matches. The germline CDR1 and CDR2 sequences are LNHNV and YYDKDF (reference sequence). The CDR3 coding sequence is TGTGCCACCAAAGGTAGTAGGGGGCGATTCGCTGAAGCTTTCTTT. Residues: CATKGSRGRFAEAFF. Supplemented by reference TRBV15 and TRBJ1-1, the full variable domain reads DAMVIQNPRYQVTQFGKPVTLSCSQTLNHNVMYWYQQKSSQAPKLLFHYYDKDFNNEADTPDNFQSRRPNTSFCFLDIRSPGLGDTAMYLCATKGSRGRFAEAFFGQGTRLTVV.

The chain has TRBV9 and TRBJ1-2; D is ambiguous. Trimming stripped 3 bases from V and 7 bases from J, with 13 bases between. The CDR3 has 13 amino acids. Germline V gene lookup returns CDR1 SGDLS and CDR2 YYNGEE. CDR3 in amino acids: CASSEGGSRGYTF. The CDR3 DNA reads as TGTGCCAGCAGCGAGGGAGGTTCGCGTGGCTACACCTTC.

This clone was picked up a small number of times. The J gene is TRBJ1-1, the V gene TRBV29-1, with 7 bases fitting TRBD1. Germline V gives CDR1 SQVTM, CDR2 ANQGSEA. The CDR3 has 12 amino acids. CDR3 DNA: TGCAGTGTCGAAGGGGGCGGCACTGAAGCTTTCTTT. It yields the protein CSVEGGGTEAFF.